This TCR beta chain was observed in a study of T cell responses to AZD1222 COVID-19 vaccine. The study, taken as a whole, reports: Sampling captured repertoires only after the peak T cell response.

Unmatched junction bases numbered 7, after V lost 0 bases and J lost 7 bases. The germline gives CDR1 SNHLY, CDR2 FYNNEI. The CDR3 is 15 amino acids. Clones were sequenced by immunoSEQ multiplex PCR, and TCRdb holds only the in-frame ones, with some missing. The sample has over 95,000 clones, roughly 89% seen once. A note on this clone: The antigen is not known.

The chain recombines TRBV2 with TRBJ1-2; 8 bases match TRBD1. This clonotype was sampled from an adult in good health. Material: peripheral blood, obtained on day 0 of AZD1222 vaccination. This CDR3 reads CASSEAPGGTGGYTF. The CDR3 DNA follows: TGTGCCAGCAGTGAAGCACCAGGGGGCACAGGTGGCTACACCTTC.